This is a list of T cell receptor beta chains from one sample in a study of T cells after yellow fever vaccination. TCRdb used MiXCR to reprocess the 5' RACE reads, holding one entry per CDR3 protein. The repertoire holds over 100,000 distinct CDR3 sequences, with approximately 8.4% as singletons. This material consisted of CD8+ T cells sorted from PBMCs, taken 45 days after the yellow fever booster vaccination. These receptor sequences come from a man aged 25 to 40 who received the YFV17D yellow fever vaccine. CDR3s include the opening cysteine and the closing phenylalanine or tryptophan. A D gene is named only where the DNA matches it firmly. Clone size is not always given. Where it is, it says once, few, many or a class for expanded clones.

TRBJ2-7 many NA TRBV5-1 TGCGCCAGCAGCCTGGGGACGGGCCTTTGGGAGCAGTACTTC CASSLGTGLWEQYF
TRBJ2-2 NA NA TRBV12-3/TRBV12-4 TGTGCCAGCAGTTTAATGGAATTGACCGGGGAGCTGTTTTTT CASSLMELTGELFF
TRBJ2-7 many NA TRBV12-3/TRBV12-4 TGTGCCAGCAGTTTTGGCTACGAGCAGTACTTC CASSFGYEQYF
TRBJ2-7 many NA TRBV6-5 TGTGCCAGCAGTTACTCGGAGGGTAGCGACGAGCAGTACTTC CASSYSEGSDEQYF
TRBJ2-2 many TRBD2 TRBV20-1 TGCAGTGCTCGTGCCCAGCGGGAGTCCACCGGGGAGCTGTTTTTT CSARAQRESTGELFF
TRBJ2-1 NA NA TRBV5-1 TGCGCCAGCAGCTTGGGTACGGGATTCGATGAGCAGTTCTTC CASSLGTGFDEQFF
TRBJ2-5 many NA TRBV12-3/TRBV12-4 TGTGCCAGCAGTTTCCCCGGAGAGGGAGAGACCCAGTACTTC CASSFPGEGETQYF
TRBJ2-7 NA NA TRBV19 TGTGCCAGTGCAGATACAGGGCTCGAGGACGAGCAGTACTTC CASADTGLEDEQYF
TRBJ2-1 NA NA TRBV4-1 TGCGCCAGCAGCCAAGGAAGCCTAGCAAATGAGCAGTTCTTC CASSQGSLANEQFF
TRBJ2-1 few TRBD2 TRBV19 TGTGCCAGTAGTATAGGGCAAGCGGGAGTCAATGAGCAGTTCTTC CASSIGQAGVNEQFF
TRBJ2-7 few NA TRBV4-1 TGCGCCAGCAGCCAAGTGACGGAGAACTACGAGCAGTACTTC CASSQVTENYEQYF
TRBJ1-5 many TRBD1 TRBV5-1 TGCGCCAGCAGCTCCTCTGGACAGGGAGGGCAGCCCCAGCATTTT CASSSSGQGGQPQHF
TRBJ2-1 many NA TRBV7-3 TGTGCCAGCAGCCCCCTGAGCGGTGCCTATCCCAACAATGAGCAGTTCTTC CASSPLSGAYPNNEQFF
TRBJ1-5 many NA TRBV7-9 TGTGCCAGCGGCAGGGCCGAGGCGGAGCCCCAGCATTTT CASGRAEAEPQHF
TRBJ1-5 NA TRBD1 TRBV11-2 TGTGCCAGCAGCTTAGAGGGGCCGGGGACAGGGATTTTTAAGCCCCAGCATTTT CASSLEGPGTGIFKPQHF
TRBJ2-3 many NA TRBV9 TGTGCCAGCAGCGTAACAGAACTCACAGATACGCAGTATTTT CASSVTELTDTQYF
TRBJ2-5 NA TRBD2 TRBV7-2 TGTGCCAGCAGCATAATAGCGGGGGGACTTCAAGAGACCCAGTACTTC CASSIIAGGLQETQYF
TRBJ2-1 many NA TRBV7-9 TGTGCCAGCACCAACAGGGATGAGCAGTTCTTC CASTNRDEQFF
TRBJ2-1 many NA TRBV6-5 TGTGCCAGCAGTTACGAGCCCATCCGGGTCAATGAGCAGTTCTTC CASSYEPIRVNEQFF
TRBJ2-5 many NA TRBV7-2 TGTGCCAGCAGCTTAGAAGTCGGAGAAGAGACCCAGTACTTC CASSLEVGEETQYF
TRBJ1-5 many TRBD1 TRBV7-4 TGTGCCAGCAGCCGGGACAGTAGCAATCAGCCCCAGCATTTT CASSRDSSNQPQHF
TRBJ2-1 many NA TRBV24-1 TGTGCCACCAGTGGGGGACCCTCCTACAATGAGCAGTTCTTC CATSGGPSYNEQFF
TRBJ2-7 many NA TRBV6-5 TGTGCCAGCAGTTACGGATCTAGCTCCTACGAGCAGTACTTC CASSYGSSSYEQYF
TRBJ2-2 NA NA TRBV11-2 TGTGCCAGCAGCTCCGCGTTCGGGGATACGGGCCTAAAGGAGCTGTTTTTT CASSSAFGDTGLKELFF
TRBJ1-2 many NA TRBV12-3/TRBV12-4 TGTGCCAGCAGTTTTTTGACGGGAAATGGCTACACCTTC CASSFLTGNGYTF
TRBJ1-4 few TRBD1 TRBV9 TGTGCCAGCAGCGCAACAGGGGGGTCCTCAACTAATGAAAAACTGTTTTTT CASSATGGSSTNEKLFF
TRBJ2-2 many TRBD1 TRBV5-6 TGTGCCAGCAGCTTGGCCCTGGGGACAGGGGACTTTTTGAACACCGGGGAGCTGTTTTTT CASSLALGTGDFLNTGELFF
TRBJ2-1 many NA TRBV7-8 TGTGCCAGCACCCGAGGGGGCTCCTACAATGAGCAGTTCTTC CASTRGGSYNEQFF
TRBJ2-7 few TRBD2 TRBV11-2 TGTGCCAGCAGCCCCCCCGGGACTAGCGTCTCCTACGAGCAGTACTTC CASSPPGTSVSYEQYF